This TCR beta chain was sequenced for a study of T cell repertoires in cytomegalovirus infection. On the study more broadly: As its CMV epitopes, the study selected recently identified HLA-C-restricted and well-studied HLA-B-restricted targets. Study-wide results and caveats: Cumulative public TCR beta family frequency identified carriers of CMV plus the relevant HLA.

As for this clonotype: The antigen remains unidentified.

A single record per CDR3 protein comes from TCRdb applying MiXCR to the reads. The sample consists of more than 250,000 distinct CDR3 sequences, around 25% of them appearing once. The CDR3 is made up of 14 amino acids. Germline V CDR1 and CDR2: SGHAT, FQNNGV. Trimming left V 1 base short and J 2 bases short, with 8 bases between. The sample here was cultured PBMCs, taken from culture after CMV antigen stimulation. This receptor was obtained from a human donor in good health (CMV status not recorded). Some clones in this sample may be carry-over from other donors' samples. This chain links TRBV11-2 with TRBJ1-1; D is undetermined. DNA for the CDR3: TGTGCCAGCAGCTTAGTCGGCCGAAACACTGAAGCTTTCTTT. It yields the protein CASSLVGRNTEAFF.